Here is one TCR beta chain with its context. Its antigen is not known. Germline lookup yields CDR1 MGHRA and CDR2 YSYEKL. The CDR3 is 18 amino acids. After removal of 4 bases from V and 3 bases from J, the junction contained 8 bases not matched to a gene. TCRdb passed the RT-PCR reads through MiXCR, listing each CDR3 protein once. Here the sample spans 650,000 to 700,000 distinct CDR3 sequences, 15% to 18% being singletons. This sample was included in a study of response to subunit inactivated influenza vaccine. Findings and limits, study-wide: Researchers suggested that each seasonal influenza vaccination recruits few new T cells.

This specimen consisted of PBMCs from blood, obtained 11 to 12 days after vaccination. The genes are TRBV4-1 and TRBJ2-1, with 14 bases that match TRBD2. The TCR comes from a man aged 50 to 60 who received an inactivated influenza vaccine. CDR3 in amino acids: CASSRLGGTSGGYNEQFF. DNA of the CDR3: TGCGCCAGCAGCCGTTTGGGCGGGACTAGCGGGGGCTACAATGAGCAGTTCTTC.